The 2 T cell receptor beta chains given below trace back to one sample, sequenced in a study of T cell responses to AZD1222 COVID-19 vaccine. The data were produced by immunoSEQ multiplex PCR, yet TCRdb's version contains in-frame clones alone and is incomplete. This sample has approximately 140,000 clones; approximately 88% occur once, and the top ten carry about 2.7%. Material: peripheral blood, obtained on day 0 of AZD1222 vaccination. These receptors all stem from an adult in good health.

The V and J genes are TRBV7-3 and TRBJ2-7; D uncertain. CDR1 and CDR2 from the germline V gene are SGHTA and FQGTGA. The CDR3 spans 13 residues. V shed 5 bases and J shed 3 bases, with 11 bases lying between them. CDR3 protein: CASSLGPLYEQYF. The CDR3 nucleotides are TGTGCCAGCAGCCTCGGACCCCTCTACGAGCAGTACTTC.

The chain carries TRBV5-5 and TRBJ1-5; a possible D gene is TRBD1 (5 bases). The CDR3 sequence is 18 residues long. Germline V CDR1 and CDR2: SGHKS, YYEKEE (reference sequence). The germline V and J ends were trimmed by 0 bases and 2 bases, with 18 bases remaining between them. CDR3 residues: CASSLGFVGGEGNQPQHF. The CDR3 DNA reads TGTGCCAGCAGCTTGGGATTCGTGGGGGGAGAGGGCAATCAGCCCCAGCATTTT.